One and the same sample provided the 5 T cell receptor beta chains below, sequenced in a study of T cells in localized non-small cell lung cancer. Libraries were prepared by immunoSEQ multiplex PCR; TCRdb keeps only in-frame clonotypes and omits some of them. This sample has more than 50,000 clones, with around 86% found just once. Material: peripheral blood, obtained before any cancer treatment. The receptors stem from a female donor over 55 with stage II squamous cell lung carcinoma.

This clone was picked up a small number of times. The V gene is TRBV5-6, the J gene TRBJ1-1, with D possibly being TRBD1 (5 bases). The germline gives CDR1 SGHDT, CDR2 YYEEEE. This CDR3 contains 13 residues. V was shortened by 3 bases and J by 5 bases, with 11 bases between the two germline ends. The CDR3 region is CASSSGPGTEAFF. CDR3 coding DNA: TGTGCCAGCAGCTCGGGCCCAGGGACTGAAGCTTTCTTT.

CDR3 sequence (DNA): TGTGCCAGCAGTGTTCGGGGTAACTATGGCTACACCTTC. Protein: CASSVRGNYGYTF. This chain joins TRBV25-1 and TRBJ1-2; the D is unclear. This CDR3 is built from 13 residues. Trimming left V 4 bases short and J 1 base short, with 7 bases between. Germline V gene data show CDR1 as MGHDK and CDR2 as SYGVNS.

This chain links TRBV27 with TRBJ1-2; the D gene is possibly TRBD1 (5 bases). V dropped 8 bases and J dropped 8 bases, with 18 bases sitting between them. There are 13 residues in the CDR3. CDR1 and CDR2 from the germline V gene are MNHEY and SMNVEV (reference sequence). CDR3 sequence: CASSKDRDGGYTF. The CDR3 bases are TGTGCCAGCTCGAAGGATCGGGACGGGGGCTACACCTTC.

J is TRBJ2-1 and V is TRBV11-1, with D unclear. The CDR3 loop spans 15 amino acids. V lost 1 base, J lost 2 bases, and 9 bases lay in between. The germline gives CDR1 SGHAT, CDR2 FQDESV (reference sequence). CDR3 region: CASSLGGTAYNEQFF. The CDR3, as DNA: TGTGCCAGCAGCTTAGGTGGCACAGCCTACAATGAGCAGTTCTTC.

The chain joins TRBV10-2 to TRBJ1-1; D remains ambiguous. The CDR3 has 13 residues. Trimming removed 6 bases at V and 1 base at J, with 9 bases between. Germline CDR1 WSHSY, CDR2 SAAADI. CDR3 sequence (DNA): TGCGCCAGCAGACCCACGGGGAACACTGAAGCTTTCTTT. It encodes CASRPTGNTEAFF.